These 10 T cell receptor beta chains came from one sample sequenced in a study of human T cells and chemical hapten exposure. Time point here: pre-sensitization, week 0. Treatment denoted: therapeutic diphenylcyclopropenone sensitization with weekly scalp DPC. TCRdb re-called the RACE reads with MiXCR, one entry per CDR3 protein. The sample lists around 300,000 distinct CDR3 sequences, approximately 5% seen once, with under 9.5% in the top ten. The material sequenced was whole blood, taken in connection with sensitization to the hapten diphenylcyclopropenone (DPC). The receptors originated from a woman under 30 with alopecia areata. Some clones in this sample may be carry-over from other donors' samples.

The table lists this clonotype with many counts. This chain uses TRBV28 with TRBJ2-7, with D perhaps assigned TRBD1 or TRBD2 (5 bases each). V shed 6 bases and J shed 0 bases, with 18 bases lying between them. CDR3 length: 16 residues. Germline CDR1 and CDR2: MDHEN and SYDVKM. The CDR3 spells CASRRTGRPVSYEQYF. CDR3 coding DNA: TGTGCCAGCAGACGGACGGGGCGACCCGTCTCCTACGAGCAGTACTTC.

This clonotype was recorded a few times. The chain has TRBV10-3 and TRBJ1-1, with TRBD1 matching over 12 bases. CDR1 and CDR2 from the germline V gene are ENHRY and SYGVKD. The CDR3 has 15 residues. V gave up 2 bases and J gave up 5 bases; unmatched junction bases: 3. The CDR3 sequence: CAISEPGQGATEAFF. The CDR3 region has the DNA TGTGCCATCAGTGAGCCGGGACAGGGGGCGACTGAAGCTTTCTTT.

This clonotype was counted ten times or more. The chain combines TRBV4-1 with TRBJ1-4; D ambiguous. The CDR3 is 11 residues long. CDR1 MGHRA and CDR2 YSYEKL come from the germline V gene. Between the trimmed V and J ends, which lost 4 bases and 8 bases, there was a span of 5 bases. The CDR3 spells CASSLLEKLFF. The CDR3 bases are TGCGCCAGCAGCCTATTGGAAAAACTGTTTTTT.

Many counts were recorded for this clonotype. The chain uses TRBV18 and TRBJ2-7, with a tentative D call TRBD2 (5 bases). CDR1 is KGHSH, CDR2 LQKENI, per germline. The V gene lost 3 bases and the J gene lost 9 bases, with 15 bases spanning the gap. This CDR3 is built from 13 residues. This CDR3 reads CASSPPGVLVQYF. The DNA for the CDR3 is TGTGCCAGCTCACCGCCCGGGGTTCTGGTGCAGTACTTC.

This clonotype was seen a handful of times. This chain links TRBV5-1 with TRBJ1-1, with 7 bases lining up with TRBD1. Trimming removed 4 bases from V and 4 bases from J; junction bases left unmatched: 10. The CDR3 consists of 15 residues. The germline CDR1 and CDR2 sequences are SGHRS and YFSETQ. The CDR3, as DNA: TGCGCCAGCAGCCCGTACCAGCCAGGGGGCACTGAAGCTTTCTTT. Its translation is CASSPYQPGGTEAFF.

This clonotype showed up many times. J is TRBJ1-6 and V is TRBV20-1; D unclear. Trimming cost V 0 bases and J 9 bases, with 12 bases left between them. This CDR3 region has 14 residues. Germline V gives CDR1 DFQATT, CDR2 SNEGSKA (reference sequence). This CDR3 reads CSARDRTGSSPLHF. CDR3 coding DNA: TGCAGTGCTAGAGATAGAACGGGTAGTTCACCCCTCCACTTT.

This clonotype was counted ten times or more. V is TRBV4-3 and J is TRBJ2-2; unclear D gene. The length of the CDR3 is 16 residues. The V end lost 0 bases, the J end lost 2 bases, and 10 bases lay between the germline ends. Germline V lookup: CDR1 LGHNA, CDR2 YSLEER. CDR3 bases: TGCGCCAGCAGCCAAGACGCCCGACATAACACCGGGGAGCTGTTTTTT. It specifies CASSQDARHNTGELFF.

This chain joins TRBV6-5 and TRBJ2-7; TRBD1 is a possible D gene (6 bases). CDR3 length equals 16 residues. V was trimmed by 2 bases and J by 7 bases, leaving 21 bases between them. Germline V lookup: CDR1 MNHEY, CDR2 SVGAGI. The CDR3 protein is CASSYTIMAGEREQYF. Written as DNA, the CDR3 is TGTGCCAGCAGTTACACCATAATGGCAGGGGAGAGGGAGCAGTACTTC.

This clonotype has only a few counts. The J gene is TRBJ2-3, the V gene TRBV6-1; D may be TRBD1 (5 bases). From germline, CDR1 is MNHNS and CDR2 SASEGT. V was trimmed by 8 bases and J by 2 bases, leaving 14 bases between them. This CDR3 comprises 14 residues. CDR3 amino acids: CASFSGHHTDTQYF. The CDR3 bases are TGTGCCAGCTTTTCTGGACACCACACAGATACGCAGTATTTT.

About this clonotype itself: A read error is likely, as this CDR3 ends without the conserved phenylalanine or tryptophan. The chain carries TRBV12-3 or TRBV12-4 and TRBJ1-2; TRBD1 is a possible D gene (5 bases). Trimming took 3 bases from V and 3 from J, leaving 11 bases between them. The CDR3 length is 14 residues. CDR3 DNA: TGTGCCAGCAGTTTGGCCAGGGAGGACTATGGCTACACCTTG. As protein: CASSLAREDYGYTL.